This T cell receptor (beta chain) comes out of a study of metastatic and nonmetastatic thyroid tumors. Overall study: It was across blood and tumor or nodule tissue from malignant and benign thyroid patients that repertoires were compared. Findings and limits, study-wide: Significantly higher TCR beta diversity was reportedly seen in malignant thyroid tumors than benign nodules, in blood and tumor.

Methods used by the authors: Across clinicopathological groups, CDR3 differences served as the basis for building a distant-metastasis classifier for papillary thyroid cancer. With MiXCR, TCRdb reprocessed the PCR reads. The V and J calls here are based on TCRdb, not the publication. The data hold 35,000 to 50,000 clones, with around a sixth observed a single time. The sample holds many counts of this clone. Its antigen is not identified. Patients were all untreated before their thyroid surgery. Trimming took 4 bases from V and 8 from J; bases not matched to a gene: 1. Germline V CDR1 and CDR2: MNHEY, SMNVEV (reference sequence). This CDR3 contains 12 residues.

The material sequenced was tumor tissue. The J gene is TRBJ2-3, the V gene TRBV27; the match to TRBD2 covers 9 bases. The receptor comes from a female donor with papillary thyroid cancer or a benign thyroid nodule (not recorded which). Some clones in this sample may be carry-over from other donors' samples. CDR3 region: CASSSGLATQYF. The CDR3 nucleotides read TGTGCCAGCAGTTCGGGACTAGCTACGCAGTATTTT.